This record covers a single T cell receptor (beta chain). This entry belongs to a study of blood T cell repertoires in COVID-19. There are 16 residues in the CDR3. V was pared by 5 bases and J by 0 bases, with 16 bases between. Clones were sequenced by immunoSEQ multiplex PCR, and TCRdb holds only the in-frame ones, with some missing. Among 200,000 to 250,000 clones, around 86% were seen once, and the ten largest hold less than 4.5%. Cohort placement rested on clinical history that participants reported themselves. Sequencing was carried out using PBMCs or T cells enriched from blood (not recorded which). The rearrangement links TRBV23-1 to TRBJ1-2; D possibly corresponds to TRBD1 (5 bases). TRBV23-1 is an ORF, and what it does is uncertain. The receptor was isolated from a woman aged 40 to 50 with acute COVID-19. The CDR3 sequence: CASSTPAGAANYGYTF. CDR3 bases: TGCGCCAGCAGTACCCCGGCTGGGGCCGCTAACTATGGCTACACCTTC.